The clone carrying this T cell receptor (beta chain) was counted between two and nine times. Its antigen remains unknown. For TCRbeta, the library was prepared with unique molecular identifiers. TCRdb independently ran MiXCR on the PCR reads; one entry per CDR3 protein. The sample carries about 830,000 distinct CDR3 sequences, 16% recorded once. These data originate in a study of T-cell reconstitution after alpha-beta-depleted transplantation in children. Study observations and caveats: Newly produced T cells mostly provided counts and TCRbeta diversity after one year, as hyperexpanded clones declined.

Germline V gives CDR1 SGHRS, CDR2 YFSETQ. Losses at the gene ends were 4 bases for V and 0 bases for J; bases not matched to a gene: 15. This CDR3 is built from 19 residues. This sequence joins TRBV5-1 and TRBJ2-1; 8 bases fit TRBD2. The material was PBMCs, mostly from graft donor cells, obtained 360 days after TCRalphabeta/CD19-depleted stem cell transplant. The clonotype was recovered from a male patient aged 5 to 17 who had a stem cell transplant for acute lymphoblastic leukemia, so the T cells may come from the graft donor. CDR3 protein: CASSESSSGYQSSYNEQFF. The CDR3 nucleotides are TGCGCCAGCAGCGAATCTTCTAGCGGGTATCAGAGCTCCTACAATGAGCAGTTCTTC.